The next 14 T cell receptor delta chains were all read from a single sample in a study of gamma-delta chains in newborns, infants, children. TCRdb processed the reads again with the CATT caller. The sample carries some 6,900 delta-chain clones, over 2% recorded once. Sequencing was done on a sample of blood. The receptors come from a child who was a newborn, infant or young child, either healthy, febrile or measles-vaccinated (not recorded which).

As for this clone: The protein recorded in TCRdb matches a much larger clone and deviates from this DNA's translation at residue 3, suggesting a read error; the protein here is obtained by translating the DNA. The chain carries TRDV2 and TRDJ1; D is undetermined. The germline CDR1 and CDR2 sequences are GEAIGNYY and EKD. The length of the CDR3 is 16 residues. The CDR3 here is CAYDPLHARYTDKLIF. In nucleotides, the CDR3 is TGTGCCTATGACCCTCTCCACGCCCGGTACACCGATAAACTCATCTTT.

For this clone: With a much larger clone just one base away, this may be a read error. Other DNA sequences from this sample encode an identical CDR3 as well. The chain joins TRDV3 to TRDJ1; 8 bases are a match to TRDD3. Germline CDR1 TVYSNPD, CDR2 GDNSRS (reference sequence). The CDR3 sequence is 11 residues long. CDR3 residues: CASRGIDKLIF. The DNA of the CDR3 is TGCGCCTCCAGGGGGATAGATAAACTCATCTTT.

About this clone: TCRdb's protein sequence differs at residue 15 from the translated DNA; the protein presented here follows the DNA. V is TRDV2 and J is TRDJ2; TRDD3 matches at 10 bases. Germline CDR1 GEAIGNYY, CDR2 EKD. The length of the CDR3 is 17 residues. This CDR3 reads CACGSGGYVALTAQPFF. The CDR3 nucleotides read TGTGCCTGTGGTTCGGGGGGATACGTTGCTTTGACAGCACAACCCTTCTTT.

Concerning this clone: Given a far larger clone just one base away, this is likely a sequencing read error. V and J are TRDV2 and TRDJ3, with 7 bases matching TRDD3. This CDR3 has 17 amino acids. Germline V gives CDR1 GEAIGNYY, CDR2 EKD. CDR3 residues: CACDTAGGSLDTRQMFF. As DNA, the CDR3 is TGTGCCTGTGACACCGCTGGGGGCTCCTTGGACACCCGACAGATGTTTTTC.

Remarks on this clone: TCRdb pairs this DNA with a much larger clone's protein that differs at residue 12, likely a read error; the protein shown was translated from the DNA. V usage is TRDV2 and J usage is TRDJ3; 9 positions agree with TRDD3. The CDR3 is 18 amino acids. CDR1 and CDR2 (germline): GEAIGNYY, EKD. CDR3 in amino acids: CACDTVLGDSWGTRQMFF. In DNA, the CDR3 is TGTGCCTGTGACACCGTACTGGGGGACTCCTGGGGCACCCGACAGATGTTTTTC.

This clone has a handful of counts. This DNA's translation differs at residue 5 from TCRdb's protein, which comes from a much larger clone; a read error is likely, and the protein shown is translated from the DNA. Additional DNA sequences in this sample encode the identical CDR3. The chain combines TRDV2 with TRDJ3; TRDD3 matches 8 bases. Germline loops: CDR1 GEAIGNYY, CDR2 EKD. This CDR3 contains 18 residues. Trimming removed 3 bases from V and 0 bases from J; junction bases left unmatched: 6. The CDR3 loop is CACDVTGGSSWDTRQMFF. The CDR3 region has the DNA TGTGCCTGTGACGTTACTGGGGGCTCCTCCTGGGACACCCGACAGATGTTTTTC.

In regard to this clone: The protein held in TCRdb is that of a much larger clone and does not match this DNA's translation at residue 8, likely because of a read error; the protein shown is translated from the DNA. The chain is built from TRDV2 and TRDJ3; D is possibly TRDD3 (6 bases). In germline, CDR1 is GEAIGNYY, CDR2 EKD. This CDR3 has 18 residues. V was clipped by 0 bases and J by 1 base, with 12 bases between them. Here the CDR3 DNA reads TGTGCCTGTGACACCGGGGGACACGCGTCCTGGGACACCCGACAGATGTTTTTC. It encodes CACDTGGHASWDTRQMFF.

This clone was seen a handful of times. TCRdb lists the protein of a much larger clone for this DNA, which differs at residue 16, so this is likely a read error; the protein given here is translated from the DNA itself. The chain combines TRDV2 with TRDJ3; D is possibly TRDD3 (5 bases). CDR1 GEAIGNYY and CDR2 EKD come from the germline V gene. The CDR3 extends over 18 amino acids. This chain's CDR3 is CACDTGWDPSWDTRQVFF. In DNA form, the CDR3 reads TGTGCCTGTGACACCGGCTGGGACCCCTCCTGGGACACCCGACAGGTGTTTTTC.

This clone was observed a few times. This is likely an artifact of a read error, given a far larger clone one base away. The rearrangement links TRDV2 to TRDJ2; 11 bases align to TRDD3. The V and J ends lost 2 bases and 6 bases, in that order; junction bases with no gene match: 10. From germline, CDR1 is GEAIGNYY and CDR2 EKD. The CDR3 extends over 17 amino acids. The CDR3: CACDILGDIRGAAQLFF. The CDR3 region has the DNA TGTGCCTGTGACATACTGGGGGATATCAGGGGGGCAGCACAACTCTTCTTT.

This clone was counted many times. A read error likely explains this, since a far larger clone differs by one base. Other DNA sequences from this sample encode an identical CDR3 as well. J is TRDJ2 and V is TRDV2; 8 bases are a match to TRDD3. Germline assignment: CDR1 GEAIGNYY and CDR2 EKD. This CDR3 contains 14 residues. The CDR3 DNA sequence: TGTGCCTGTGACACCTGGGGGATGACAGCACAACTCTTCTTC. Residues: CACDTWGMTAQLFF.

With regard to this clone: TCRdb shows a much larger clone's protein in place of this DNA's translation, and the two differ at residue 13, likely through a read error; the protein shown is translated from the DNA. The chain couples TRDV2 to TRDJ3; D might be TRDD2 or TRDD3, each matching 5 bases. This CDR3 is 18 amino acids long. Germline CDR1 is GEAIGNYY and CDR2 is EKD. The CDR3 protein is CACDTVGPTGRDARQMFF. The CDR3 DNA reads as TGTGCCTGTGACACCGTGGGGCCTACTGGCAGGGACGCCCGACAGATGTTTTTC.

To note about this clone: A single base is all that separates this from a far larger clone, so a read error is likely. The CDR3 loop reads CACDTAGRLGPSSWDTRQMFF. The DNA for the CDR3 is TGTGCCTGTGACACCGCAGGACGCTTGGGGCCTTCCTCCTGGGACACCCGACAGATGTTTTTC. The genes are TRDV2 and TRDJ3; D assignment may be TRDD2 or TRDD3 (5 bases each). Deletions cut 0 bases from V and 0 bases from J, with 20 bases between. This CDR3 spans 21 amino acids. Germline V gene lookup returns CDR1 GEAIGNYY and CDR2 EKD.

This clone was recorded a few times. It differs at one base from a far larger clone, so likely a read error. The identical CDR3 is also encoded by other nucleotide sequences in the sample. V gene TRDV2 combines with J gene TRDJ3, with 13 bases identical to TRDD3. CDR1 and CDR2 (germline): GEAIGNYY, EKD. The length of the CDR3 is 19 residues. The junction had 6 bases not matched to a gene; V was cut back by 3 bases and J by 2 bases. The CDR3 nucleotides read TGTGCCTGTGACGGCCTACTGGGGGATACGGCCTGGGACACCCGACAGATGTTTTTC. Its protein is CACDGLLGDTAWDTRQMFF.

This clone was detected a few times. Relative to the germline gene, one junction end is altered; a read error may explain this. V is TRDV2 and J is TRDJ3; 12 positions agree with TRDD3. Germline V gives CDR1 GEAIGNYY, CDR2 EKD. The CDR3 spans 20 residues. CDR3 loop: CARDHWGIPRLSWDTRQIFF. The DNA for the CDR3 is TGTGCCCGTGACCACTGGGGGATACCAAGACTCTCCTGGGACACCCGACAGATATTTTTC.